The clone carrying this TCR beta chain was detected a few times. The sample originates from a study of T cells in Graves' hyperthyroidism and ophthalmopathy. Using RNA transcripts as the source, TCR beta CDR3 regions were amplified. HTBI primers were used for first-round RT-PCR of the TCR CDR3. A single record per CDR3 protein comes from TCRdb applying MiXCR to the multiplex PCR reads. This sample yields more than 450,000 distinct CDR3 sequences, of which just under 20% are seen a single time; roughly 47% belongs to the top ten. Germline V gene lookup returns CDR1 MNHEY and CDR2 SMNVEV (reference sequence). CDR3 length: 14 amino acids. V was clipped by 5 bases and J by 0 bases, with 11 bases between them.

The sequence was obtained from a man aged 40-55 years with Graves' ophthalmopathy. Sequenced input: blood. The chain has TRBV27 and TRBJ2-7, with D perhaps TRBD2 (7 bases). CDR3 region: CASSQRGASYEQYF. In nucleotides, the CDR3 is TGTGCCAGCAGTCAACGGGGGGCCTCCTACGAGCAGTACTTC.